These 19 T cell receptor beta chains originate from one sample sequenced in a study of regulatory T cells in long-lasting Graves disease. Construction of the TCR beta libraries employed iRepertoire HTBI primers in conjunction with Arm-PCR of CDR3 regions. TCRdb itself ran the multiplex PCR reads through MiXCR, one entry per CDR3 protein. The profile shows 350,000 to 450,000 distinct CDR3 sequences, about 10% of them singletons. Specified time point: newly diagnosed GD, antithyroid drugs for less than 3 months. Generation of the TCR library employed RNA extracted from PBMCs. These data also formed part of another study, on T cells in Graves' hyperthyroidism and ophthalmopathy.

The starting material was peripheral blood mononuclear cells (PBMCs), obtained at new diagnosis, from a patient treated with antithyroid drugs. These receptors were obtained from a woman aged 18-29 years with Graves disease.

This clonotype occurred a few times. The rearrangement links TRBV5-1 to TRBJ2-5, with D maybe TRBD1 (6 bases). This CDR3 is built from 14 residues. Trimming pared 2 bases from V and 2 bases from J, leaving 10 bases between. Germline lookup yields CDR1 SGHRS and CDR2 YFSETQ. CDR3 sequence reads: CASSFSGEQETQYF. The CDR3 nucleotides are TGCGCCAGCAGCTTCTCAGGGGAGCAAGAGACCCAGTACTTC.

The J gene is TRBJ1-5, the V gene TRBV27; D may be TRBD1 (6 bases). This CDR3 comprises 14 residues. Germline V gene data show CDR1 as MNHEY and CDR2 as SMNVEV (reference sequence). Trimming left V 4 bases short and J 0 bases short, with 7 bases between. CDR3 residues: CASSWGHSNQPQHF. For the CDR3, the DNA is TGTGCCAGCAGTTGGGGACATAGCAATCAGCCCCAGCATTTT.

The chain is built from TRBV9 and TRBJ1-1, with 8 bases aligning to TRBD1. V lost 4 bases and J lost 1; bases outside the gene matches: 3. Germline assignment: CDR1 SGDLS and CDR2 YYNGEE. The CDR3 contains 14 residues. The CDR3 region has the DNA TGTGCCAGCAGCATGGGACAGGCGAACACTGAAGCTTTCTTT. This encodes CASSMGQANTEAFF. Complete variable domain (other parts from reference TRBV9 and TRBJ1-1): DSGVTQTPKHLITATGQRVTLRCSPRSGDLSVYWYQQSLDQGLQFLIQYYNGEERAKGNILERFSAQQFPDLHSELNLSSLELGDSALYFCASSMGQANTEAFFGQGTRLTVV.

V and J are TRBV3-2 and TRBJ2-2; TRBD1, the D gene given by the table, was not confirmed from the DNA. TRBV3-2 is assigned pseudogene status. The CDR3 totals 19 residues. CDR3 sequence (DNA): TGTGCCAGCAGCCAATTAAGGGCAGGGGGCGCCCCCGACACCGGGGAGCTGTTTTTT. Translation gives CASSQLRAGGAPDTGELFF.

The rearrangement joins TRBV24-1 to TRBJ2-1, with TRBD1 matching 7 bases. CDR3 length: 16 amino acids. CDR1 is KGHDR, CDR2 SFDVKD, per germline. V trimming: 9 bases; J trimming: 8 bases; junction bases outside the gene matches: 18. The CDR3 is CATGTVGTYSGYEQFF. The CDR3 DNA sequence: TGTGCCACCGGGACAGTAGGGACCTACTCTGGCTATGAGCAGTTCTTC.

The rearrangement links TRBV7-8 to TRBJ2-3, with D possibly being TRBD2 (5 bases). The CDR3 extends over 13 amino acids. Germline V CDR1 and CDR2: SGHVS, FQNEAQ. Trimming shortened V by 5 bases and J by 6 bases, and 12 bases separated the two germline ends. CDR3 region: CASSPGYGDTQYF. The CDR3 region has the DNA TGTGCCAGCAGCCCGGGGTACGGGGATACGCAGTATTTT. The whole variable domain, filled in from reference TRBV7-8 and TRBJ2-3, reads GAGVSQSPRYKVAKRGQDVALRCDPISGHVSLFWYQQALGQGPEFLTYFQNEAQLDKSGLPSDRFFAERPEGSVSTLKIQRTQQEDSAVYLCASSPGYGDTQYFGPGTRLTVL.

There are many counts of this clonotype. The V and J genes are TRBV6-4 and TRBJ2-2; D is unresolved. This CDR3 spans 13 amino acids. With 4 bases removed from V and 4 bases from J, the gap between germline ends came to 7 bases. Germline-derived CDR1 and CDR2 are MRHNA and SNTAGT. The chain's CDR3 is CASSGIGTGELFF. CDR3 nucleotide sequence: TGTGCCAGCAGTGGTATAGGCACCGGGGAGCTGTTTTTT.

This clonotype occurred many times. The chain links TRBV27 to TRBJ2-2, with D tentatively TRBD2 (5 bases). This CDR3 comprises 12 residues. The germline CDR1 and CDR2 sequences are MNHEY and SMNVEV (reference sequence). V lost 8 bases to trimming and J lost 4 bases, with 8 bases between them. CDR3 sequence (DNA): TGTGCCAGCGGACTGTTCACCGGGGAGCTGTTTTTT. Protein sequence: CASGLFTGELFF.

This clonotype was seen more than once but under ten times. The chain joins TRBV30 to TRBJ2-4; D is undetermined. V dropped 3 bases and J dropped 6 bases, with 3 bases sitting between them. The germline CDR1 and CDR2 sequences are GTSNPN and SVGIG (reference sequence). This CDR3 has 10 residues. The CDR3 protein is CAWRRNIQYF. CDR3 sequence (DNA): TGTGCCTGGAGGAGAAACATTCAGTACTTC.

This clonotype was recorded many times. This sequence joins TRBV29-1 and TRBJ1-1; D gene ambiguous. Germline-derived CDR1 and CDR2 are SQVTM and ANQGSEA. The CDR3 covers 12 residues. Trimming stripped 6 bases from V and 10 bases from J, with 18 bases between. CDR3: CSVRSMGLGAFF. In DNA, the CDR3 is TGCAGCGTACGATCGATGGGGTTGGGAGCTTTCTTT.

This clonotype has only a few counts. This is likely an artifact of a read error, given a far larger clone one base away. CDR3 bases: TGTGCCAGCAGCTTAGATGGGCAGGGGCTTTTAGGTGAGCAGTTCTTC. Translated, it gives CASSLDGQGLLGEQFF. The gene calls are TRBV11-2 and TRBJ2-1; possibly TRBD1 for D (6 bases). This CDR3 contains 16 residues. The germline V gene has CDR1 SGHAT and CDR2 FQNNGV. V lost 0 bases, J lost 9 bases, and 18 bases lay in between. The full variable domain, rest sourced from reference TRBV11-2 and TRBJ2-1, is EAGVAQSPRYKIIEKRQSVAFWCNPISGHATLYWYQQILGQGPKLLIQFQNNGVVDDSQLPKDRFSAERLKGVDSTLKIQPAKLEDSAVYLCASSLDGQGLLGEQFFGPGTRLTVL.

This clonotype was recorded many times. This chain uses TRBV13 with TRBJ2-7; the D is unclear. The CDR3 contains 13 residues. V was shortened by 4 bases and J by 3 bases, with 10 bases between the two germline ends. Germline CDR1 and CDR2: PRHDT and FYEKMQ (reference sequence). The CDR3 protein is CASSSTGIYEQYF. CDR3 nucleotide sequence: TGTGCCAGCAGCTCTACCGGCATCTACGAGCAGTACTTC.

The V gene is TRBV7-8, the J gene TRBJ2-5, with D possibly TRBD2 on 5 matching bases. The V and J ends lost 3 bases and 5 bases respectively, with 13 bases between them. The CDR3 has 14 residues. Germline V gene data show CDR1 as SGHVS and CDR2 as FQNEAQ. For the CDR3, the DNA is TGTGCCAGCAGCTTGGACTTCCTTTCGGAGACCCAGTACTTC. It codes for CASSLDFLSETQYF.

This clonotype was counted between two and nine times. The V and J genes are TRBV9 and TRBJ1-1; 7 bases align to TRBD1. V dropped 0 bases and J dropped 10; count of bases not matched to a gene: 3. This CDR3 has 12 residues. Per germline, CDR1 SGDLS and CDR2 YYNGEE. The DNA for the CDR3 is TGTGCCAGCAGCGTAGCGGAGGGGGCAGCTTTCTTT. Translated: CASSVAEGAAFF.

This clonotype was picked up many times. The chain combines TRBV27 with TRBJ1-5; D might be TRBD1 (6 bases). CDR1 and CDR2 (germline): MNHEY, SMNVEV (reference sequence). Trimming cost V 5 bases and J 4 bases, with 15 bases left between them. The CDR3 covers 15 residues. As DNA, the CDR3 is TGTGCCAGCAGTATTCAACAGGGCTGGAATCAGCCCCAGCATTTT. Amino acid sequence: CASSIQQGWNQPQHF.

This clonotype appeared many times. The chain carries TRBV7-3 and TRBJ2-3; D not certain. CDR3 size: 15 residues. V shed 5 bases and J shed 1 base, with 13 bases lying between them. CDR1 is SGHTA, CDR2 FQGTGA, per germline. For the CDR3, the DNA is TGTGCCAGCAGCCCAGTCGAGGCTCGCACAGATACGCAGTATTTT. This codes for CASSPVEARTDTQYF.

This clonotype has a count of ten or more. The chain uses TRBV2 and TRBJ2-5; the D is unclear. In germline, CDR1 is SNHLY, CDR2 FYNNEI. CDR3 length: 17 amino acids. With 3 bases removed from V and 0 bases from J, the gap between germline ends came to 17 bases. CDR3 bases: TGTGCCAGCAGTGACTATAAACCACTGGGGTACCAAGAGACCCAGTACTTC. The encoded protein is CASSDYKPLGYQETQYF.

This rearrangement joins TRBV4-1 to TRBJ2-3; the D is unclear. CDR1 MGHRA and CDR2 YSYEKL come from the germline V gene. CDR3 size: 15 residues. V lost 0 bases and J lost 6, with 13 bases in between. For the CDR3, the DNA is TGCGCCAGCAGCCAAGACGGGCGCTTTGCGGATACGCAGTATTTT. Its protein product is CASSQDGRFADTQYF.

This clonotype was seen a handful of times. J is TRBJ2-7 and V is TRBV10-3; D is unclear. The V gene's germline CDR1 is ENHRY and CDR2 SYGVKD. V lost 3 bases to trimming and J lost 6 bases, with 15 bases between them. The CDR3 is made up of 14 amino acids. CDR3 amino acids: CAISDSSLGAEQYV. CDR3 in DNA: TGTGCCATCAGTGATTCGTCTTTAGGAGCCGAGCAGTACGTC.